The rows below give T cell receptor beta chains drawn from one sample of a study of blood T cell repertoires in COVID-19. Method: immunoSEQ multiplex PCR; TCRdb's copy keeps in-frame clones and lacks some. Of approximately 100,000 clones listed, around 78% are singletons. The sequenced sample was peripheral blood. These receptors all come from a woman between 55 and 75 years old with acute or convalescent COVID-19. CDR3s include the opening cysteine and the closing phenylalanine or tryptophan. A D gene is named only where the DNA matches it firmly. Size tells how often a clone was seen (once, few, many) or the class of an expanded clone, and some rows leave it out.

v_call: TRBV12-5; clone_size: NA; j_call: TRBJ2-1; d_call: NA; cdr3_nt: TGTGCTAGTGGTCCAATCCCTACGGGGGCGGGGGCAACCGACAATGAGCAGTTCTTC; cdr3_aa: CASGPIPTGAGATDNEQFF
v_call: TRBV7-9; clone_size: NA; j_call: TRBJ2-3; d_call: NA; cdr3_nt: TGTGCCAGCAGACCAGGCCGTCTTACAGACACAGATACGCAGTATTTT; cdr3_aa: CASRPGRLTDTDTQYF
v_call: TRBV29-1; clone_size: NA; j_call: TRBJ2-5; d_call: TRBD1; cdr3_nt: TGCAGCGTTCGGGGACAGAGACAAGAGACCCAGTACTTC; cdr3_aa: CSVRGQRQETQYF
v_call: TRBV9; clone_size: NA; j_call: TRBJ2-5; d_call: TRBD1; cdr3_nt: TGTGCCAGCAGCACGACAGGGGCGGTGGAGACCCAGTACTTC; cdr3_aa: CASSTTGAVETQYF
v_call: TRBV6-5; clone_size: once; j_call: TRBJ1-5; d_call: TRBD1; cdr3_nt: TGTGCCAGCAAGCCGGGACAGACCAATCAGCCCCAGCATTTT; cdr3_aa: CASKPGQTNQPQHF
v_call: TRBV5-1; clone_size: NA; j_call: TRBJ2-7; d_call: NA; cdr3_nt: TGCGCCAGCAGCTTGGTAGGGGGGGTCGAGCAGTACTTC; cdr3_aa: CASSLVGGVEQYF
v_call: TRBV6-5; clone_size: NA; j_call: TRBJ1-1; d_call: NA; cdr3_nt: TGTGCCAGCAGTTACTCAGGGTTGGGGGCAGAAGCTTTCTTT; cdr3_aa: CASSYSGLGAEAFF
v_call: TRBV27; clone_size: NA; j_call: TRBJ1-1; d_call: NA; cdr3_nt: TGTGCCAGCCGATCTCGGGGGGCAAGGTACACTGAAGCTTTCTTT; cdr3_aa: CASRSRGARYTEAFF
v_call: TRBV5-1; clone_size: NA; j_call: TRBJ2-1; d_call: NA; cdr3_nt: TGCGCCAGCAGCCGCCGGGCCCAGGGCAATGAGCAGTTCTTC; cdr3_aa: CASSRRAQGNEQFF
v_call: TRBV7-8; clone_size: NA; j_call: TRBJ2-1; d_call: NA; cdr3_nt: TGTGCCAGCAGCTTAACCGGTCCTACCTACAATGAGCAGTTCTTC; cdr3_aa: CASSLTGPTYNEQFF
v_call: TRBV24-1; clone_size: NA; j_call: TRBJ2-1; d_call: NA; cdr3_nt: TGTGCCACCAGTGACCCGAAGGGAGATAAGGACAATGAGCAGTTCTTC; cdr3_aa: CATSDPKGDKDNEQFF
v_call: TRBV7-3; clone_size: NA; j_call: TRBJ2-1; d_call: TRBD2; cdr3_nt: TGTGCCAGCAGCTTAAGTAGCGGGGGGAACAATGAGCAGTTCTTC; cdr3_aa: CASSLSSGGNNEQFF
v_call: TRBV19; clone_size: once; j_call: TRBJ1-3; d_call: NA; cdr3_nt: TGTGCCAGTAGGGCGACAGCCTCTGGAAACACCATATATTTT; cdr3_aa: CASRATASGNTIYF
v_call: TRBV2; clone_size: NA; j_call: TRBJ1-2; d_call: TRBD1; cdr3_nt: TGTGCCAGCAGAGACAGGGGGATCTACTATGGCTACACCTTC; cdr3_aa: CASRDRGIYYGYTF
v_call: TRBV7-9; clone_size: NA; j_call: TRBJ2-1; d_call: NA; cdr3_nt: TGTGCCAGCAGCATGCAGGGATTCGAGCAGTTCTTC; cdr3_aa: CASSMQGFEQFF
v_call: TRBV20-1; clone_size: NA; j_call: TRBJ2-3; d_call: TRBD2; cdr3_nt: TGCAGTGCTAGTTCTCCGCGGGGGCGGGAGGGCCTAGATACGCAGTATTTT; cdr3_aa: CSASSPRGREGLDTQYF
v_call: TRBV10-3; clone_size: NA; j_call: TRBJ2-2; d_call: TRBD1; cdr3_nt: TGTGCCATCGGAACAGGGGATGCGGAGCTGTTTTTT; cdr3_aa: CAIGTGDAELFF
v_call: TRBV10-3; clone_size: NA; j_call: TRBJ1-1; d_call: NA; cdr3_nt: TGTGCCATCAGTGATCAGGGACTTGAAGCTTTCTTT; cdr3_aa: CAISDQGLEAFF
v_call: TRBV10-1; clone_size: large; j_call: TRBJ1-1; d_call: TRBD1; cdr3_nt: TGCGCCAGCATGGGACAGGGGCTGACCACAGAGGCTGAAGCTTTCTTT; cdr3_aa: CASMGQGLTTEAEAFF
v_call: TRBV7-9; clone_size: NA; j_call: TRBJ2-7; d_call: TRBD1; cdr3_nt: TGTGCCAGCAGCATGCAGGGGGCTGGGGGCGAGCAGTACTTC; cdr3_aa: CASSMQGAGGEQYF
v_call: TRBV5-5; clone_size: NA; j_call: TRBJ2-1; d_call: TRBD1; cdr3_nt: TGTGCCAGCAGCTTCCGGACAGGGGTAACCAATGAGCAGTTCTTC; cdr3_aa: CASSFRTGVTNEQFF
v_call: TRBV5-8; clone_size: NA; j_call: TRBJ1-5; d_call: TRBD1; cdr3_nt: TGTGCCAGCAGCGGCGGACAGGGATCCTATAGCAATCAGCCCCAGCATTTT; cdr3_aa: CASSGGQGSYSNQPQHF
v_call: TRBV9; clone_size: NA; j_call: TRBJ2-3; d_call: NA; cdr3_nt: TGTGCCAGCAGCCCTCGTGAGGCTCTTTGGGATACGCAGTATTTT; cdr3_aa: CASSPREALWDTQYF
v_call: TRBV9; clone_size: NA; j_call: TRBJ1-2; d_call: TRBD1; cdr3_nt: TGTGCCAGCAGCATGGGGACAGGGGACTATGGCTACACCTTC; cdr3_aa: CASSMGTGDYGYTF
v_call: TRBV5-6; clone_size: NA; j_call: TRBJ1-5; d_call: NA; cdr3_nt: TGTGCCAGCAGCTTAAGATCAGGTGATCAGCCCCAGCATTTT; cdr3_aa: CASSLRSGDQPQHF
v_call: TRBV30; clone_size: few; j_call: TRBJ1-5; d_call: NA; cdr3_nt: TGTGCCTGGAGTGACAGGGCGAATCAGCCCCAGCATTTT; cdr3_aa: CAWSDRANQPQHF
v_call: TRBV19; clone_size: NA; j_call: TRBJ1-1; d_call: NA; cdr3_nt: TGTGCCAGTAGTATAGGAAATAGGGGATCTGAAGCTTTCTTT; cdr3_aa: CASSIGNRGSEAFF
v_call: TRBV27; clone_size: NA; j_call: TRBJ1-5; d_call: TRBD1; cdr3_nt: TGTGCCAGCAGGGGCCAGGGGGTTAGCAATCAGCCCCAGCATTTT; cdr3_aa: CASRGQGVSNQPQHF
v_call: TRBV19; clone_size: NA; j_call: TRBJ2-7; d_call: NA; cdr3_nt: TGTGCCAGTAGTCCGAGAGGGACTGGACCCTACGAGCAGTACTTC; cdr3_aa: CASSPRGTGPYEQYF
v_call: TRBV5-1; clone_size: NA; j_call: TRBJ2-1; d_call: NA; cdr3_nt: TGCGCCAGCAGCTTGGGACTAGCCTACAATGAGCAGTTCTTC; cdr3_aa: CASSLGLAYNEQFF
v_call: TRBV11-2; clone_size: NA; j_call: TRBJ2-5; d_call: TRBD2; cdr3_nt: TGTGCCAGCAGCTTAGTGACTAGCGGGAGTACGGGGGAGACCCAGTACTTC; cdr3_aa: CASSLVTSGSTGETQYF
v_call: TRBV10-3; clone_size: NA; j_call: TRBJ1-5; d_call: TRBD1; cdr3_nt: TGTGCCATCAGTGGGGGACAGGGGGATGGCAATCAGCCCCAGCATTTT; cdr3_aa: CAISGGQGDGNQPQHF
v_call: TRBV28; clone_size: NA; j_call: TRBJ1-6; d_call: NA; cdr3_nt: TGTGCCAGCAGTTTATCCGGCCTCGGGTCACCCCTCCACTTT; cdr3_aa: CASSLSGLGSPLHF
v_call: TRBV15; clone_size: once; j_call: TRBJ2-2; d_call: TRBD2; cdr3_nt: TGTGCCACCAGCAGAGATTCAACGGGAGGGACCGGGGAGCTGTTTTTT; cdr3_aa: CATSRDSTGGTGELFF
v_call: TRBV6-1; clone_size: NA; j_call: TRBJ1-2; d_call: NA; cdr3_nt: TGTGCCAGCAGTGAAGCGCCGCAGGTATTCTATGGCTACACCTTC; cdr3_aa: CASSEAPQVFYGYTF
v_call: TRBV18; clone_size: NA; j_call: TRBJ2-6; d_call: NA; cdr3_nt: TGTGCCAGCTCACCACCGAACGGTCCCTCCGGGGCCAACGTCCTGACTTTC; cdr3_aa: CASSPPNGPSGANVLTF
v_call: TRBV6-5; clone_size: NA; j_call: TRBJ2-2; d_call: TRBD1; cdr3_nt: TGTGCCAGCAGAGAGGGGGCTTCCGGGGAGCTGTTTTTT; cdr3_aa: CASREGASGELFF
v_call: TRBV7-2; clone_size: NA; j_call: TRBJ1-5; d_call: NA; cdr3_nt: TGTGCCAGCTCGGTAACTTGGGGAGGCAATCAGCCCCAGCATTTT; cdr3_aa: CASSVTWGGNQPQHF
v_call: TRBV29-1; clone_size: NA; j_call: TRBJ1-1; d_call: NA; cdr3_nt: TGCAGCGTCTTCGACCCCAGGTCAGGGCCAATGAACACTGAAGCTTTCTTT; cdr3_aa: CSVFDPRSGPMNTEAFF
v_call: TRBV7-2; clone_size: NA; j_call: TRBJ2-1; d_call: NA; cdr3_nt: TGTGCCAGCAGCTTCAAGAGTCTCAGGGCACCTAAAAGTCCTGGTGAGCAGTTCTTC; cdr3_aa: CASSFKSLRAPKSPGEQFF
v_call: TRBV19; clone_size: NA; j_call: TRBJ1-1; d_call: NA; cdr3_nt: TGTGCCAGTAGTATAGGGCAGATGAACACTGAAGCTTTCTTT; cdr3_aa: CASSIGQMNTEAFF
v_call: TRBV19; clone_size: NA; j_call: TRBJ1-2; d_call: NA; cdr3_nt: TGTGCCAGTAGTATTCGGGAGGGCTACACCTTC; cdr3_aa: CASSIREGYTF
v_call: TRBV7-3; clone_size: many; j_call: TRBJ2-1; d_call: NA; cdr3_nt: TGTGCCAGCAGCCCTGGAGTCAACGCCTACAATGAGCAGTTCTTC; cdr3_aa: CASSPGVNAYNEQFF
v_call: TRBV24-1; clone_size: NA; j_call: TRBJ2-1; d_call: TRBD1; cdr3_nt: TGTGCCACCAGACCGGGACAGGGAGACTTCAATGAGCAGTTCTTC; cdr3_aa: CATRPGQGDFNEQFF
v_call: TRBV6-2/TRBV6-3; clone_size: NA; j_call: TRBJ2-3; d_call: TRBD1; cdr3_nt: TGTGCCAGCAGTTACGCTGACTCCGGACAGGGGGCGAACACAGATACGCAGTATTTT; cdr3_aa: CASSYADSGQGANTDTQYF
v_call: TRBV5-4; clone_size: NA; j_call: TRBJ2-1; d_call: TRBD1; cdr3_nt: TGTGCCAGCAGCCGTACAGGGGGCGATGAGCAGTTCTTC; cdr3_aa: CASSRTGGDEQFF
v_call: TRBV7-3; clone_size: NA; j_call: TRBJ2-3; d_call: NA; cdr3_nt: TGTGCCAGCAGCTCCACAGCGGGCCCAAGCACAGATACGCAGTATTTT; cdr3_aa: CASSSTAGPSTDTQYF
v_call: TRBV19; clone_size: NA; j_call: TRBJ2-3; d_call: NA; cdr3_nt: TGTGCCAGTACTGGGAGGATTAGCACAGATACGCAGTATTTT; cdr3_aa: CASTGRISTDTQYF
v_call: TRBV9; clone_size: NA; j_call: TRBJ2-2; d_call: TRBD2; cdr3_nt: TGTGCCAGCAGCGCCCTCAGAGAGCGGGAAACCGGGGAGCTGTTTTTT; cdr3_aa: CASSALRERETGELFF
v_call: TRBV2; clone_size: once; j_call: TRBJ1-2; d_call: TRBD1; cdr3_nt: TGTGCCAGCAGCGAGGACAGGGCTAACTATGGCTACACCTTC; cdr3_aa: CASSEDRANYGYTF
v_call: TRBV6-6; clone_size: once; j_call: TRBJ1-5; d_call: TRBD1; cdr3_nt: TGTGCCAGCAGCCTCATTACAGGGGATCAGCCCCAGCATTTT; cdr3_aa: CASSLITGDQPQHF
v_call: TRBV18; clone_size: NA; j_call: TRBJ2-7; d_call: TRBD2; cdr3_nt: TGTGCCAGCTCTCCCCGGGGGGTAGCGGAGCCCTACGAGCAGTACTTC; cdr3_aa: CASSPRGVAEPYEQYF
v_call: TRBV7-2; clone_size: once; j_call: TRBJ2-1; d_call: NA; cdr3_nt: TGTGCCAGCAGTACTAGGACCAACAATGAGCAGTTCTTC; cdr3_aa: CASSTRTNNEQFF
v_call: TRBV7-5; clone_size: once; j_call: TRBJ2-3; d_call: NA; cdr3_nt: TGTGCCAGAAAACTAAGGTTCCCTAGCGGGAGGGCCTGGGCAGATACGCAGTATTTT; cdr3_aa: CARKLRFPSGRAWADTQYF
v_call: TRBV3-1/TRBV3-2; clone_size: NA; j_call: TRBJ2-7; d_call: TRBD1; cdr3_nt: TGTGCCAGCAGCCGGACAGGGGCGTCCTACGAGCAGTACTTC; cdr3_aa: CASSRTGASYEQYF
v_call: TRBV21-1; clone_size: NA; j_call: TRBJ1-1; d_call: NA; cdr3_nt: TGTGCCAGCAGCTTGAGCAGGGTAGAGGCTTTCTTT; cdr3_aa: CASSLSRVEAFF
v_call: TRBV6-2/TRBV6-3; clone_size: NA; j_call: TRBJ2-2; d_call: NA; cdr3_nt: TGTGCCAGCAGTTACCGAGGGAGGAAGAACACCGGGGAGCTGTTTTTT; cdr3_aa: CASSYRGRKNTGELFF
v_call: TRBV6-5; clone_size: NA; j_call: TRBJ1-6; d_call: NA; cdr3_nt: TGTGCCAGCAGTTACGGCCTGGCGGTGAATTCACCCCTCCACTTT; cdr3_aa: CASSYGLAVNSPLHF
v_call: TRBV25-1; clone_size: NA; j_call: TRBJ1-2; d_call: NA; cdr3_nt: TGTGCCAGCAGTGAATTCGGAGACCTCTATGGCTACACCTTC; cdr3_aa: CASSEFGDLYGYTF